This TCR beta chain appears in the sequencing data of a study of OX40 agonist ivuxolimab in advanced cancers. Across the whole study: Dose-escalation patients were diagnosed with hepatocellular carcinoma, melanoma, renal cell cancer or head and neck cancer.

The CDR3 consists of 17 residues. Germline V gene sequence: CDR1 MNHEY, CDR2 SMNVEV (reference sequence). V lost 5 bases and J lost 0, with 17 bases in between. Method: immunoSEQ multiplex PCR; TCRdb's copy keeps in-frame clones and lacks some. The sample has tens of thousands of clones, around 89% seen once. A few counts support this clone. What it recognizes is unknown. Notes on the study in general: Normalized T-cell clonal expansion was also low in a subset of nonresponders.

The chain carries TRBV27 and TRBJ2-1; D possibly corresponds to TRBD2 (5 bases). Sequencing used CD4+ or CD8+ T cells sorted from blood, obtained in a trial of the OX40 agonist ivuxolimab. The TCR comes from an adult with an advanced solid tumor such as melanoma, head and neck, liver or kidney cancer. The CDR3 nucleotides are TGTGCCAGCAGTCCAACTTCCGGGGTTAGCTCCTACAATGAGCAGTTCTTC. Residues: CASSPTSGVSSYNEQFF.